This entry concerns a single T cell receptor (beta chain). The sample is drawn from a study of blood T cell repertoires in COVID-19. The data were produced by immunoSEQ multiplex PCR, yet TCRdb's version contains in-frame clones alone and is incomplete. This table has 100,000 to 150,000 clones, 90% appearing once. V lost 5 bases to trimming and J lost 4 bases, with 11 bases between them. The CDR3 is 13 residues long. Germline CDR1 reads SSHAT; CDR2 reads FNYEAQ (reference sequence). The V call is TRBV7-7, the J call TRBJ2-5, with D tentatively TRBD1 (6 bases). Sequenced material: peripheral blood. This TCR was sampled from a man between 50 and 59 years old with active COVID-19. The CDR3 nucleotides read TGTGCCAGCAGCATGGACAGCATAGAGACCCAGTACTTC. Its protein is CASSMDSIETQYF.